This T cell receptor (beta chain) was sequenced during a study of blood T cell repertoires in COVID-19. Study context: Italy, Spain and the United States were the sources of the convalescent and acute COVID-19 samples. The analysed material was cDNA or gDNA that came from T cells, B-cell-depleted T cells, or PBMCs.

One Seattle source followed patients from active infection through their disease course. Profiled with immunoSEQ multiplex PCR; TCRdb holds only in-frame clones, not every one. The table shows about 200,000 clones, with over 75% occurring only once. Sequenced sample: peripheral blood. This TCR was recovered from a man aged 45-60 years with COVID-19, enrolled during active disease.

The CDR3 sequence is CASSSREGASTEAFF. CDR3 nucleotides: TGTGCCAGCAGCTCCCGGGAGGGGGCGAGTACTGAAGCTTTCTTT. This chain links TRBV7-8 with TRBJ1-1; 7 bases are a match to TRBD1. The CDR3 spans 15 residues. V was pared by 4 bases and J by 5 bases, with 10 bases of the junction left unmatched. CDR1 is SGHVS and CDR2 is FQNEAQ in the germline V gene. Using reference TRBV7-8 and TRBJ1-1 for the parts outside the CDR3, the full variable domain is GAGVSQSPRYKVAKRGQDVALRCDPISGHVSLFWYQQALGQGPEFLTYFQNEAQLDKSGLPSDRFFAERPEGSVSTLKIQRTQQEDSAVYLCASSSREGASTEAFFGQGTRLTVV.